This is a list of T cell receptor beta chains from one sample in a study of T cell repertoires in cytomegalovirus infection. TCRdb recomputed calls from the reads with MiXCR, one row per CDR3 protein. The sample includes some 310,000 distinct CDR3 sequences, 20% to 25% of them seen just once. No antigen is known for these receptors. The sample was cultured PBMCs, taken from culture after CMV antigen stimulation. The receptors stem from a human donor in good health (CMV status not recorded). Some clones in this sample may be carry-over from other donors' samples. CDR3s include the opening cysteine and the closing phenylalanine or tryptophan. The order of the fields is V gene, clone size, J gene, D gene, CDR3 DNA, CDR3 protein. D genes are given only for firm matches. Where a row states a size, it is once, few, many or the class of an expanded clone; other rows omit it.

V: TRBV29-1
size: many
J: TRBJ1-2
D: .
DNA: TGCAGCGTTGAACCAGCGGGGAGGGGTGGCTACACCTTC
CDR3: CSVEPAGRGGYTF

V: TRBV7-9
size: .
J: TRBJ2-5
D: .
DNA: TGTGCCAGCAGCTCGGGGTGGGCAGGGGTCCAAGAGACCCAGTACTTC
CDR3: CASSSGWAGVQETQYF

V: TRBV11-3
size: .
J: TRBJ2-7
D: .
DNA: TGTGCCAGCAGCGGGAGTCAAGAGCAGTACTTC
CDR3: CASSGSQEQYF

V: TRBV9
size: .
J: TRBJ2-5
D: TRBD2
DNA: TGTGCCAGCAGCGTAGCTACTACTAGCGGGAGGAGGCAAGAGACCCAGTACTTC
CDR3: CASSVATTSGRRQETQYF

V: TRBV4-2
size: few
J: TRBJ2-6
D: TRBD2
DNA: TGTGCCAGCAGCCAAGATATCTTGGGAGGGGACTCCTCTGGGGCCAACGTCCTGACTTTC
CDR3: CASSQDILGGDSSGANVLTF

V: TRBV4-1
size: .
J: TRBJ2-7
D: TRBD2
DNA: TGCGCCAGCAGCCAACGACTAGCGGGACACTACGAGCAGTACTTC
CDR3: CASSQRLAGHYEQYF

V: TRBV19
size: .
J: TRBJ2-1
D: .
DNA: TGTGCCAGTAGTAGCTGGACACTCGATGAGCAGTTCTTC
CDR3: CASSSWTLDEQFF

V: TRBV25-1
size: .
J: TRBJ2-1
D: TRBD2
DNA: TGTGCCAGCAGTGATGTTTTGACTAGCGGGAGCTCCTACAATGAGCAGTTCTTC
CDR3: CASSDVLTSGSSYNEQFF

V: TRBV7-3
size: .
J: TRBJ1-3
D: .
DNA: TGTGCCAGCAGCTTACACGGGACTGGAAACACCATATATTTT
CDR3: CASSLHGTGNTIYF

V: TRBV12-3/TRBV12-4
size: few
J: TRBJ1-1
D: .
DNA: TGTGCCAGCAGTTTCGGGGAAACTGAAGCTTTCTTT
CDR3: CASSFGETEAFF

V: TRBV12-3/TRBV12-4
size: .
J: TRBJ1-1
D: .
DNA: TGTGCCAGCAGTGTGCAGGCTACGAGGACTGAAGCTTTCTTT
CDR3: CASSVQATRTEAFF

V: TRBV4-1
size: few
J: TRBJ1-1
D: .
DNA: TGCGCCAGCAGCCAAGAATGGGGAACTGAAGCTTTCTTT
CDR3: CASSQEWGTEAFF

V: TRBV15
size: many
J: TRBJ2-3
D: .
DNA: TGTGCCACCAGCAGCCCCAGTGGGGAACCAGATACGCAGTATTTT
CDR3: CATSSPSGEPDTQYF

V: TRBV4-1
size: .
J: TRBJ1-5
D: .
DNA: TGCGCCAGCAGCCAAACCCCGACAGGACAATACAATCAGCCCCAGCATTTT
CDR3: CASSQTPTGQYNQPQHF

V: TRBV28
size: many
J: TRBJ1-1
D: TRBD1
DNA: TGTGCCAGCTCGAAGGGGGCTCTAATGAACACTGAAGCTTTCTTT
CDR3: CASSKGALMNTEAFF

V: TRBV7-2
size: .
J: TRBJ2-1
D: .
DNA: TGTGCCAGCAGCCCGCATTTGGGAACAGTCTACAATGAGCAGTTCTTC
CDR3: CASSPHLGTVYNEQFF

V: TRBV12-3/TRBV12-4
size: .
J: TRBJ2-1
D: TRBD2
DNA: TGTGCCAGCAGTTTTTCTAGCGGGAGTTACAATGAGCAGTTCTTC
CDR3: CASSFSSGSYNEQFF

V: TRBV6-5
size: few
J: TRBJ1-1
D: .
DNA: TGTGCCAGCAGTTACTCGCCCCTGGGGTTGACTGAAGCTTTCTTT
CDR3: CASSYSPLGLTEAFF

V: TRBV27
size: .
J: TRBJ2-3
D: TRBD2
DNA: TGTGCCAGCAGAGCTAGCGGGAGAAGCACAGATACGCAGTATTTT
CDR3: CASRASGRSTDTQYF

V: TRBV11-2
size: .
J: TRBJ2-1
D: TRBD2
DNA: TGTGCCAGCAGCTTCGGGTCCCCGGGACTACCCTCGGATGAGCAGTTCTTC
CDR3: CASSFGSPGLPSDEQFF

V: TRBV11-2
size: few
J: TRBJ1-5
D: .
DNA: TGTGCCAGCAGTTTCAGAGAGGACAGCCTTCAGCCCCAGCATTTT
CDR3: CASSFREDSLQPQHF

V: TRBV9
size: .
J: TRBJ2-7
D: TRBD2
DNA: TGTGCCAGCAGCGTAGCCAGCGGGAGTTACGAGCAGTACTTC
CDR3: CASSVASGSYEQYF

V: TRBV25-1
size: .
J: TRBJ1-1
D: .
DNA: TGTGCCAGCAGTGAACGGGGCAGGGACACTGAAGCTTTCTTT
CDR3: CASSERGRDTEAFF

V: TRBV7-9
size: many
J: TRBJ2-5
D: .
DNA: TGTGCCAGCAGCTTAGGCGACGTTAACCAAGAGACCCAGTACTTC
CDR3: CASSLGDVNQETQYF

V: TRBV7-2
size: .
J: TRBJ2-1
D: .
DNA: TGTGCCAGCAGCCACTCTAGCGGTCAGGGGGCCCTCAATGAGCAGTTCTTC
CDR3: CASSHSSGQGALNEQFF

V: TRBV7-8
size: few
J: TRBJ2-7
D: TRBD1
DNA: TGTGCCAGCAGCTTTCAACTGGAACCGGGACAGGGAAACGAGCAGTACTTC
CDR3: CASSFQLEPGQGNEQYF

V: TRBV2
size: .
J: TRBJ2-1
D: TRBD1
DNA: TGTGCCAGCAGCTCGACAGGGTTCAATGAGCAGTTCTTC
CDR3: CASSSTGFNEQFF

V: TRBV28
size: .
J: TRBJ2-1
D: TRBD2
DNA: TGTGCCAGCAGTTTGATTACGGGTTCACGCGGGAGCTCCTACAATGAGCAGTTCTTC
CDR3: CASSLITGSRGSSYNEQFF

V: TRBV28
size: few
J: TRBJ1-1
D: .
DNA: TGTGCCAGCAGTTTATTTGTACAGGAGCCCACTGAAGCTTTCTTT
CDR3: CASSLFVQEPTEAFF

V: TRBV6-2/TRBV6-3
size: many
J: TRBJ1-1
D: .
DNA: TGTGCCAGCAGTCAGGGGTTCACTGAAGCTTTCTTT
CDR3: CASSQGFTEAFF

V: TRBV6-2/TRBV6-3
size: few
J: TRBJ2-7
D: .
DNA: TGTGCCAGCAAGGGGGGCACCTACGAGCAGTACTTC
CDR3: CASKGGTYEQYF

V: TRBV29-1
size: .
J: TRBJ2-3
D: TRBD2
DNA: TGCAGCGCACTTAGCGGGAGGGACGCAGATACGCAGTATTTT
CDR3: CSALSGRDADTQYF

V: TRBV9
size: .
J: TRBJ1-1
D: .
DNA: TGTGCCAGCAGCTTAGACGGGGGCCAGAAAGCTTTCTTT
CDR3: CASSLDGGQKAFF

V: TRBV6-5
size: .
J: TRBJ1-1
D: .
DNA: TGTGCCAGCAGTTCCGGGACAAAGAACACTGAAGCTTTCTTT
CDR3: CASSSGTKNTEAFF

V: TRBV27
size: few
J: TRBJ2-6
D: TRBD1
DNA: TGTGCCAGCAGTCCAAACCCGGGACAGGGGTACTCTGGGGCCAACGTCCTGACTTTC
CDR3: CASSPNPGQGYSGANVLTF

V: TRBV7-2
size: .
J: TRBJ1-1
D: .
DNA: TGTGCCAGCAGCTTATCTCGGGGTGAAGCTTTCTTT
CDR3: CASSLSRGEAFF

V: TRBV7-9
size: .
J: TRBJ2-5
D: .
DNA: TGTGCCAGCAGCTTAGCTCCCACTAGCCTGGAGACCCAGTACTTC
CDR3: CASSLAPTSLETQYF

V: TRBV5-1
size: .
J: TRBJ2-1
D: .
DNA: TGCGCCAGCAGCCCGGATGCTAGCAATGAGCAGTTCTTC
CDR3: CASSPDASNEQFF

V: TRBV6-6
size: .
J: TRBJ2-7
D: .
DNA: TGTGCCAGCCGCCCCCCTAGTCCCTACGAGCAGTACTTC
CDR3: CASRPPSPYEQYF

V: TRBV4-2
size: few
J: TRBJ1-4
D: TRBD1
DNA: TGTGCCAGCAGCCAAGGGGACAGGGTTGAAAAACTGTTTTTT
CDR3: CASSQGDRVEKLFF

V: TRBV7-2
size: .
J: TRBJ1-1
D: .
DNA: TGTGCCAGCAGCTCCCACGCGGGGGGGAGGAACACTGAAGCTTTCTTT
CDR3: CASSSHAGGRNTEAFF

V: TRBV12-3/TRBV12-4
size: .
J: TRBJ2-7
D: TRBD1
DNA: TGTGCCAGCAGATCTCCGGGACAGGGTATTTTCGAGCAGTACTTC
CDR3: CASRSPGQGIFEQYF

V: TRBV12-5
size: .
J: TRBJ2-1
D: .
DNA: TGTGCTAGTGGTTTGGGGAAAGATGAGCAGTTCTTC
CDR3: CASGLGKDEQFF

V: TRBV5-1
size: .
J: TRBJ2-2
D: TRBD2
DNA: TGCGCCAGCAGCTGGGCCCGGGGGGCCGGGGAGCTGTTTTTT
CDR3: CASSWARGAGELFF

V: TRBV6-1
size: .
J: TRBJ2-3
D: TRBD2
DNA: TGTGCCAGCAGGATTCTAGCGGGAGGAACGGTAGATACGCAGTATTTT
CDR3: CASRILAGGTVDTQYF

V: TRBV19
size: .
J: TRBJ2-4
D: TRBD1
DNA: TGTGTCAGTAGCCAACGGGACAGCCGGGACATTCAGTACTTC
CDR3: CVSSQRDSRDIQYF

V: TRBV4-1
size: few
J: TRBJ1-6
D: .
DNA: TGCGCCAGCAGCCAGGGACACGGTTCGAATTCACCCCTCCACTTT
CDR3: CASSQGHGSNSPLHF

V: TRBV6-5
size: .
J: TRBJ1-5
D: .
DNA: TGTGCCAGCAGGGCCAGATTAGGACAAAGCAATCAGCCCCAGCATTTT
CDR3: CASRARLGQSNQPQHF

V: TRBV20-1
size: .
J: TRBJ2-1
D: TRBD1
DNA: TGCAGTGCTAGAGATTTACAGGGGGCCATCAATAAGCAGTTCTTC
CDR3: CSARDLQGAINKQFF

V: TRBV7-8
size: many
J: TRBJ2-5
D: .
DNA: TGTGCCAGCAGCTTATCCGTTGAAACAGCACAAGAGACCCAGTACTTC
CDR3: CASSLSVETAQETQYF